One and the same sample provided the 17 T cell receptor beta chains below, sequenced in a study of shared clonotypes between healthy human individuals. The repertoire was sequenced with immunoSEQ multiplex PCR; TCRdb's copy has only in-frame clones and lacks some. Among about a million clones, around three quarters were seen once, and the ten largest hold 0.7% to 0.95%. The sample taken for sequencing was memory CD4+ T cells from PBMCs. Subset of the sample: CD45RA-negative fraction. The source of these receptors is a man aged 18 to 30 in good health. Some clones in this sample may be carry-over from other donors' samples.

This chain joins TRBV2 and TRBJ1-1; D unclear. Deletions cut 0 bases from V and 5 bases from J, with 10 bases between. Germline V gives CDR1 SNHLY, CDR2 FYNNEI. CDR3 length: 14 residues. The CDR3 sequence is CASSEARRETEAFF. Here the CDR3 DNA reads TGTGCCAGCAGTGAAGCGCGTAGAGAAACTGAAGCTTTCTTT.

The V gene is TRBV11-2, the J gene TRBJ2-3, with TRBD2 matching over 12 bases. Trimming took 5 bases from V and 8 from J; bases not matched to a gene: 8. The germline CDR1 and CDR2 sequences are SGHAT and FQNNGV. The CDR3 contains 15 residues. DNA of the CDR3: TGTGCCAGCAGCAACGAAAGACTAGCGGGAGTTACGCAGTATTTT. Translated, it gives CASSNERLAGVTQYF.

This rearrangement joins TRBV18 to TRBJ2-6, with D perhaps being TRBD1 or TRBD2 (5 bases each). CDR1 and CDR2 (germline): KGHSH, LQKENI. This CDR3 contains 14 residues. V was trimmed by 6 bases and J by 2 bases, leaving 8 bases between them. The CDR3 DNA sequence: TGTGCCAGCTCCCAGGGAGCTGGGGCCAACGTCCTGACTTTC. Amino acid sequence: CASSQGAGANVLTF.

This chain uses TRBV7-6 with TRBJ2-7; D possibly uses TRBD1 or TRBD2 (5 bases each). The V and J ends lost 5 bases and 7 bases respectively, with 18 bases between them. The CDR3 has 14 amino acids. Germline values: CDR1 SGHVS, CDR2 FNYEAQ. The CDR3 nucleotides are TGTGCCAGCAGCCCTGGGACCAGGATGGGGGAGCAGTACTTC. This encodes CASSPGTRMGEQYF.

CDR3 in DNA: TGTGCCGGCAGTCACAGAGGCAGCCCTGAAGCTTTCTTT. Protein product: CAGSHRGSPEAFF. The rearrangement joins TRBV19 to TRBJ1-1; D gene uncertain. CDR3 size: 13 residues. Trimming took off 11 bases at V and 6 bases at J, with 19 bases between the two ends. Germline assignment: CDR1 LNHDA and CDR2 SQIVND (reference sequence).

The CDR3 nucleotides are TGTGCCAGCAGCGCGGACACGAACACTGAAGCTTTCTTT. This translates into CASSADTNTEAFF. This sequence joins TRBV5-4 and TRBJ1-1, with TRBD1 as a possible D gene (5 bases). The CDR3 covers 13 residues. V was pared by 4 bases and J by 1 base, with 8 bases between. Germline V gene lookup returns CDR1 SGHNT and CDR2 YYREEE (reference sequence).

J is TRBJ1-2 and V is TRBV10-3; D is undetermined. The length of the CDR3 is 12 residues. Germline CDR1 reads ENHRY; CDR2 reads SYGVKD. V lost 6 bases and J lost 3, with 8 bases in between. DNA for the CDR3: TGTGCCATCAGGGAGGGCGACTATGGCTACACCTTC. Protein product: CAIREGDYGYTF.

The J gene is TRBJ2-1, the V gene TRBV7-9, with 9 bases matching TRBD2. There are 15 residues in the CDR3. CDR1 is SEHNR, CDR2 FQNEAQ, per germline (reference sequence). Unmatched junction bases numbered 2, after V lost 2 bases and J lost 3 bases. CDR3 sequence reads: CASSLRLAVYNEQFF. CDR3 in DNA: TGTGCCAGCAGCTTAAGACTAGCGGTCTACAATGAGCAGTTCTTC.

This chain connects TRBV7-3 to TRBJ1-1; D remains ambiguous. The CDR3 is 14 residues long. V was shortened by 4 bases and J by 4 bases, with 13 bases between the two germline ends. The germline gives CDR1 SGHTA, CDR2 FQGTGA. CDR3 DNA sequence: TGTGCCAGCAGCTCCTATTTCGGAGCCACTGAAGCTTTCTTT. Its protein is CASSSYFGATEAFF. Complete variable domain (other parts from reference TRBV7-3 and TRBJ1-1): GAGVSQTPSNKVTEKGKYVELRCDPISGHTALYWYRQSLGQGPEFLIYFQGTGAADDSGLPNDRFFAVRPEGSVSTLKIQRTERGDSAVYLCASSSYFGATEAFFGQGTRLTVV.

This clone was observed at least ten times. The chain has TRBV27 and TRBJ2-1; TRBD1 is a possible D gene (6 bases). Germline V gene sequence: CDR1 MNHEY, CDR2 SMNVEV (reference sequence). This CDR3 has 14 amino acids. V was shortened by 4 bases and J by 6 bases, with 13 bases between the two germline ends. The CDR3 DNA reads TGTGCCAGCAGTTGGGCCAGGGGATCCAATGAGCAGTTCTTC. Protein sequence: CASSWARGSNEQFF.

This clone has just a few counts. Only one base separates this from a far larger clonotype, so it likely reflects a read error. The V and J genes are TRBV6-6 and TRBJ2-2, with D perhaps assigned TRBD1 or TRBD2 (5 bases each). The CDR3 consists of 14 residues. From germline, CDR1 is MNHNY and CDR2 SVGAGI (reference sequence). CDR3 residues: CASRSGTDTEELFF. CDR3 nucleotide sequence: TGTGCCAGCAGGTCAGGGACGGACACCGAGGAGCTGTTTTTT.

This clone came up many times. The CDR3 is CASSARQGGFHQPQHF. DNA for the CDR3: TGTGCCAGCAGCGCAAGACAGGGGGGCTTTCATCAGCCCCAGCATTTT. V is TRBV7-8 and J is TRBJ1-5; 9 nucleotides match TRBD1. From germline, CDR1 is SGHVS and CDR2 FQNEAQ. This CDR3 spans 16 amino acids. The V gene end was trimmed by 5 bases and the J gene end by 5 bases; junction bases not matched to a gene: 10.

In its sample, this clone was seen a few times. The V and J genes are TRBV6-6 and TRBJ2-3; D is unclear. The CDR3 contains 15 residues. V was cut by 5 bases and J by 0 bases, with 12 bases left in between. Germline V CDR1 and CDR2: MNHNY, SVGAGI (reference sequence). As DNA, the CDR3 is TGTGCCAGCAGTCCGTTTGGCGGAAGCACAGATACGCAGTATTTT. Translated: CASSPFGGSTDTQYF.

This sequence joins TRBV28 and TRBJ1-2; D is ambiguous. CDR1 is MDHEN, CDR2 SYDVKM, per germline. CDR3 length equals 11 residues. V was shortened by 8 bases and J by 4 bases, with 8 bases between the two germline ends. The CDR3 spells CASGRLYGYTF. The CDR3 coding sequence is TGTGCCAGCGGGAGGCTCTATGGCTACACCTTC.

The J gene is TRBJ2-7, the V gene TRBV18; the match to TRBD1 covers 7 bases. The length of the CDR3 is 15 residues. V gave up 3 bases and J gave up 4 bases; unmatched junction bases: 9. From germline, CDR1 is KGHSH and CDR2 LQKENI. CDR3 region: CASSPSRDSSYEQYF. The CDR3 coding sequence is TGTGCCAGCTCACCCAGCCGGGACAGTTCGTACGAGCAGTACTTC. Combining the CDR3 with reference TRBV18 and TRBJ2-7 gives the whole variable domain NAGVMQNPRHLVRRRGQEARLRCSPMKGHSHVYWYRQLPEEGLKFMVYLQKENIIDESGMPKERFSAEFPKEGPSILRIQQVVRGDSAAYFCASSPSRDSSYEQYFGPGTRLTVT.

The V gene is TRBV2, the J gene TRBJ2-7; D is unclear. CDR3 size: 15 residues. V gave up 4 bases and J gave up 0 bases, with 13 bases separating them. From germline, CDR1 is SNHLY and CDR2 FYNNEI. The CDR3 coding sequence is TGTGCCAGCAGTGTCTTGGACGAAGGCTCCTACGAGCAGTACTTC. Translation: CASSVLDEGSYEQYF.

The rearrangement uses TRBV5-1 and TRBJ2-1; 12 bases map to TRBD2. Trimming took 3 bases from V and 6 from J; bases not matched to a gene: 7. The CDR3 has 16 residues. The germline V gene has CDR1 SGHRS and CDR2 YFSETQ. CDR3 DNA sequence: TGCGCCAGCAGCTCGGCCGGACTAGCGGGACGCAATGAGCAGTTCTTC. Protein sequence: CASSSAGLAGRNEQFF.